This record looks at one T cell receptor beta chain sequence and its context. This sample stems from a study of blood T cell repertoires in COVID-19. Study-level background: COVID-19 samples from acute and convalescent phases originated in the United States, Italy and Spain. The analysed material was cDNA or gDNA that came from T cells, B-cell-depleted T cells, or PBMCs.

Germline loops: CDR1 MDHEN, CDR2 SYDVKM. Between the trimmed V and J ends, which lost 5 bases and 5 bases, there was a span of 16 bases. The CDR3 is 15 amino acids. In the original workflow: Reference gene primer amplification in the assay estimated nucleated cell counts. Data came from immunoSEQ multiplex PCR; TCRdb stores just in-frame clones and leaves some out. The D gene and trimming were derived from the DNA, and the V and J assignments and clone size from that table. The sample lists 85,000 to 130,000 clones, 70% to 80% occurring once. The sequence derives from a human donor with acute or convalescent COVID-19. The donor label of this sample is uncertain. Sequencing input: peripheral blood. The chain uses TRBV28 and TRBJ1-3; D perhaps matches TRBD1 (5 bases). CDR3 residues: CASSPRRDHRNTIYF. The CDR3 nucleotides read TGTGCCAGCAGTCCTCGGAGGGACCATCGAAACACCATATATTTT.